This T cell receptor beta chain was identified during a study of blood T cell repertoires in COVID-19. Study details: Acute-phase and convalescent COVID-19 samples originated in the United States, Italy and Spain. The cDNA or gDNA used as material had been derived from T cells, B-cell-depleted T cells, or PBMCs.

This clone was counted a few times. V shed 3 bases and J shed 2 bases, with 11 bases lying between them. Germline CDR1 SGHAT, CDR2 FQNNGV. The CDR3 spans 14 residues. Clones were sequenced by immunoSEQ multiplex PCR, and TCRdb holds only the in-frame ones, with some missing. Here the sample spans about 140,000 clones, roughly 88% being singletons. The clonotype comes from a middle-aged man who had recovered from COVID-19. Sequences were obtained from PBMCs or T cells enriched from blood (not recorded which). V is TRBV11-2 and J is TRBJ2-7; tentatively, D is TRBD2 (6 bases). The CDR3 is CASSFGGTTYEQYF. CDR3 nucleotides: TGTGCCAGCAGCTTCGGCGGGACCACCTACGAGCAGTACTTC.